What follows is one T cell receptor (beta chain) and its context. Its target antigen remains unknown. Base quality data are lacking; no much larger clone is found one base away. This record belongs to a study of T-cell reconstitution after alpha-beta-depleted transplantation in children (dated by TCRdb to about 2016). Concerning the study at large: The study quantitatively tracked T-cell immune reconstitution after TCRalphabeta/CD19-depleted allogeneic hematopoietic cell transplantation in children using TCR repertoire profiling. Overall study results and their limits: The apparently early recovery of alphabetaT-cell counts about two months after transplant reportedly depended on only several hundred rapidly expanded clones that came from non-depleted graft cells. Over the following months the frequencies of hyperexpanded clones went down, and after one year T-cell counts and TCRbeta diversity were mostly credited to newly produced T cells. In some patients, high TCRbeta diversity at day 60 was attributed to recipient T cells and intrathymic progenitors that had survived conditioning.

The library was built by means of PCR. Sequencer: Illumina HiSeq 2500. To normalize quantification of the TCRbeta repertoire, the TCR libraries were built with molecular barcoding that relied on unique molecular identifiers. TCRdb handled the public reads itself, with Q25 trimming in fastp and clone calling in MiXCR, and kept productive beta chains. Rows are combined by CDR3 protein, so each entry shows the most common genes and DNA. Across this sample there are around 450,000 distinct CDR3 sequences, with around 46% seen only once. Of the sample, under 35% falls within the top ten clones. In light of the paper, this sample's treatment or condition label describes: allogeneic hematopoietic cell transplantation with graft depleted of TCRalphabeta T cells and CD19 B cells. TCRalphabeta/CD19-depleted allogeneic hematopoietic cell grafts were given to the transplant recipients, all of whom were children.

The source material was PBMCs, sampled before TCRalphabeta/CD19-depleted stem cell transplant. The receptor was derived from a girl aged 2 to 9 with aplastic anemia, due to receive a stem cell transplant.

The DNA sequence is given as TGTGCCAGCACTACGGAGGCTGGCTCCTACAATGAGCAGTTCTTC. This is translated as CASTTEAGSYNEQFF. The chain couples TRBV4-2 to TRBJ2-1, with a weak D call of TRBD2 (5 bases match). Reading from cysteine to phenylalanine, the CDR3 counts 15 amino acids. Only the CDR3 portion is preserved as DNA: 45 bases, with reading frame beginning at the first base. Looking up the germline V gene yields CDR1 LGHNA and CDR2 YNFKEQ. V sheds 7 bases and J sheds 0 bases, leaving 13 bases between their ends.